The 5 T cell receptor beta chains below come from one sample, sequenced in a study of shared clonotypes between healthy human individuals. Only in-frame clones appear in the TCRdb table, and some are missing; sequencing was by immunoSEQ multiplex PCR. The profile shows 950,000 to 1,300,000 clones, more than 60% of them singletons. Sequencing was performed on memory CD4+ T cells sorted from blood. Subset of the sample: CD45RA-negative fraction. Every receptor here comes from a man between 18 and 29 years old in good health.

This clone has a handful of counts. This chain links TRBV7-6 with TRBJ2-2, with 7 bases matching TRBD2. Germline V gene sequence: CDR1 SGHVS, CDR2 FNYEAQ. The CDR3 has 17 amino acids. V trimming: 2 bases; J trimming: 2 bases; junction bases outside the gene matches: 8. The CDR3 loop is CASSLMPSGANTGELFF. The CDR3 nucleotides are TGTGCCAGCAGCTTAATGCCAAGCGGGGCTAACACCGGGGAGCTGTTTTTT.

The chain joins TRBV7-8 to TRBJ2-3; tentatively, D is TRBD1 (6 bases). V gave up 6 bases and J gave up 2 bases, with 12 bases separating them. Per the germline V gene, CDR1 is SGHVS and CDR2 is FQNEAQ. This CDR3 comprises 14 residues. The CDR3 DNA is TGTGCCAGCAGTTTGACAGGCCCCACAGATACGCAGTATTTT. Translated, it gives CASSLTGPTDTQYF.

This clone was seen more than once but under ten times. The chain is built from TRBV11-2 and TRBJ2-5; D is uncertain. Germline V gives CDR1 SGHAT, CDR2 FQNNGV. V shed 1 base and J shed 7 bases, with 7 bases lying between them. This CDR3 has 12 residues. CDR3 DNA: TGTGCCAGCAGCTTAGGGGAAAGGACCCAGTACTTC. It specifies CASSLGERTQYF.

This sequence joins TRBV19 and TRBJ1-4; D not certain. V shed 8 bases and J shed 8 bases, with 18 bases lying between them. The CDR3 totals 14 residues. Germline V gene lookup returns CDR1 LNHDA and CDR2 SQIVND (reference sequence). CDR3: CASSTRVGSEKLFF. In DNA form, the CDR3 reads TGTGCCAGTTCTACAAGGGTGGGGAGCGAAAAACTGTTTTTT.

Regarding this clone: The sample contains more than one DNA sequence encoding this CDR3. The chain employs TRBV7-2 and TRBJ2-7; D remains unclear. V was shortened by 1 base and J by 1 base, with 5 bases between the two germline ends. The CDR3 is made up of 13 amino acids. The germline gives CDR1 SGHTA, CDR2 FQGNSA. The CDR3 here is CASSLGVSYEQYF. In DNA form, the CDR3 reads TGTGCCAGCAGCTTAGGAGTTTCCTACGAGCAGTACTTC.